These 28 T cell receptor beta chains were all obtained from the same sample, sequenced in a study of blood T cell repertoires in COVID-19. Libraries were prepared by immunoSEQ multiplex PCR; TCRdb keeps only in-frame clonotypes and omits some of them. The data hold 250,000 to 300,000 clones, with 75% to 90% observed a single time. Sequencing was performed on peripheral blood. These receptors were obtained from a man between 40 and 49 years old with acute or convalescent COVID-19.

V usage is TRBV6-4 and J usage is TRBJ2-2; 7 bases fit TRBD2. This CDR3 has 19 amino acids. V dropped 0 bases and J dropped 0; count of bases not matched to a gene: 10. Looked up from germline, CDR1 is MRHNA and CDR2 is SNTAGT. CDR3 protein: CASSDSSISSGANTGELFF. In DNA, the CDR3 is TGTGCCAGCAGTGACTCCTCCATCTCTAGCGGCGCGAACACCGGGGAGCTGTTTTTT.

The chain employs TRBV5-1 and TRBJ2-1; 7 bases are shared with TRBD1. J gave up 0 bases and V 2 bases, and 2 bases lay outside the gene matches. This CDR3 region has 15 residues. In germline, CDR1 is SGHRS, CDR2 YFSETQ. The DNA of the CDR3 is TGCGCCAGCAGCTTCGCAGGGGGCTCCTACAATGAGCAGTTCTTC. Translating gives CASSFAGGSYNEQFF.

The chain carries TRBV30 and TRBJ2-1; 10 bases are shared with TRBD2. Trimming cost V 2 bases and J 5 bases; bases outside gene matches: 9. The germline V gene has CDR1 GTSNPN and CDR2 SVGIG (reference sequence). The CDR3 spans 16 residues. CDR3: CAWSSPSGGVNNEQFF. The CDR3 DNA sequence: TGTGCCTGGAGTTCCCCAAGCGGGGGGGTAAACAATGAGCAGTTCTTC. Complete variable domain (other parts from reference TRBV30 and TRBJ2-1): SQTIHQWPATLVQPVGSPLSLECTVEGTSNPNLYWYRQAAGRGLQLLFYSVGIGQISSEVPQNLSASRPQDRQFILSSKKLLLSDSGFYLCAWSSPSGGVNNEQFFGPGTRLTVL.

The V call is TRBV11-2, the J call TRBJ1-2; weak D call: TRBD1 (6 bases). Germline CDR1 and CDR2: SGHAT and FQNNGV. The ends were cut back, 4 bases at V and 2 bases at J, with 8 bases in the middle. The CDR3 contains 13 residues. In DNA, the CDR3 is TGTGCCAGCAGCTCGACAGGAAACTATGGCTACACCTTC. This encodes CASSSTGNYGYTF.

V is TRBV10-1 and J is TRBJ2-2; a weak D match, TRBD1 (6 bases). CDR3 length equals 15 residues. The V end was cut by 8 bases, the J end by 2 bases, with 15 bases between. Germline V gene lookup returns CDR1 WNHNN and CDR2 SYGVQD (reference sequence). CDR3 sequence (DNA): TGCGCCAGCTCGACCGGGACACTCAACACCGGGGAGCTGTTTTTT. Protein sequence: CASSTGTLNTGELFF.

The chain carries TRBV23-1 and TRBJ1-2; 8 nucleotides match TRBD1. TRBV23-1 qualifies as an ORF whose function is uncertain. Trimming at V came to 4 bases and at J to 4 bases, leaving 11 bases not matched to a gene. This CDR3 comprises 16 residues. This CDR3 is CASSPRPTGVRYGYTF. The CDR3 region has the DNA TGCGCCAGCAGTCCACGGCCGACAGGGGTCCGCTATGGCTACACCTTC.

The gene calls are TRBV5-1 and TRBJ1-2; the D gene is possibly TRBD1 (5 bases). With 7 bases removed from V and 10 bases from J, the gap between germline ends came to 23 bases. The CDR3 runs to 14 residues. Looked up from germline, CDR1 is SGHRS and CDR2 is YFSETQ. The CDR3 protein is CASGLGGATSVYTF. The CDR3 DNA follows: TGCGCCAGCGGACTGGGAGGGGCCACCAGTGTCTACACCTTC.

The J gene is TRBJ2-2, the V gene TRBV7-3; 9 nucleotides align to TRBD1. The V gene's germline CDR1 is SGHTA and CDR2 FQGTGA. The CDR3 sequence is 19 residues long. The junction had 17 bases not matched to a gene; V was cut back by 5 bases and J by 4 bases. The CDR3: CASSRGTGYSQAATGELFF. In nucleotides, the CDR3 is TGTGCCAGCAGCCGCGGGACAGGGTATTCCCAAGCAGCCACCGGGGAGCTGTTTTTT.

This sequence joins TRBV10-3 and TRBJ2-1; D is possibly TRBD2 (5 bases). Germline values: CDR1 ENHRY, CDR2 SYGVKD. The CDR3 runs to 13 residues. Trimming cost V 3 bases and J 5 bases, with 8 bases left between them. The CDR3 loop reads CAISDRGDNEQFF. CDR3 DNA: TGTGCCATCAGTGACCGGGGAGACAATGAGCAGTTCTTC.

CDR3 region: CASSKVMGQGCGYTF. In DNA, the CDR3 is TGTGCCAGCAGCAAAGTGATGGGACAGGGATGTGGCTACACCTTC. J is TRBJ1-2 and V is TRBV21-1; TRBD1 reflects the table's D call only, with no check against the DNA. TRBV21-1 is noted as a pseudogene. The CDR3 runs 15 residues.

V is TRBV6-6 and J is TRBJ1-5; a possible D gene is TRBD1 (5 bases). This CDR3 has 15 amino acids. The germline V gene encodes CDR1 MNHNY and CDR2 SVGAGI (reference sequence). The V gene lost 6 bases and the J gene lost 6 bases, with 18 bases spanning the gap. The CDR3 spells CASRDWAGGTQPQHF. CDR3 sequence (DNA): TGTGCCAGCAGGGACTGGGCGGGGGGGACTCAGCCCCAGCATTTT.

This sequence joins TRBV10-3 and TRBJ2-3, with 12 bases aligning to TRBD2. V dropped 5 bases and J dropped 0; count of bases not matched to a gene: 6. Germline-derived CDR1 and CDR2 are ENHRY and SYGVKD. The CDR3 is made up of 17 amino acids. CDR3 sequence (DNA): TGTGCCATCAGTAGAAGGACTAGCGGGACCAGCACAGATACGCAGTATTTT. Translating gives CAISRRTSGTSTDTQYF.

The chain uses TRBV7-8 and TRBJ1-2; D may be TRBD1 (6 bases). This CDR3 has 16 amino acids. Deletions cut 0 bases from V and 2 bases from J, with 13 bases between. Germline values: CDR1 SGHVS, CDR2 FQNEAQ. DNA of the CDR3: TGTGCCAGCAGCTTAGCGTACAGGGAATTGAACTATGGCTACACCTTC. It translates to CASSLAYRELNYGYTF. Variable domain in full (rest from reference TRBV7-8 and TRBJ1-2): GAGVSQSPRYKVAKRGQDVALRCDPISGHVSLFWYQQALGQGPEFLTYFQNEAQLDKSGLPSDRFFAERPEGSVSTLKIQRTQQEDSAVYLCASSLAYRELNYGYTFGSGTRLTVV.

The CDR3 reads CASRVDSTSYNEQFF. DNA of the CDR3: TGCGCCAGCAGGGTTGATAGCACCTCCTACAATGAGCAGTTCTTC. V usage is TRBV5-1 and J usage is TRBJ2-1; D not resolved. The CDR3 runs to 15 residues. Germline-derived CDR1 and CDR2 are SGHRS and YFSETQ. Trimming left V 5 bases short and J 0 bases short, with 12 bases between.

This sequence joins TRBV5-1 and TRBJ1-1, with TRBD1 matching 9 bases. CDR3 length equals 15 residues. Germline V CDR1 and CDR2: SGHRS, YFSETQ. V shed 6 bases, J shed 5 bases, and the junction held 11 bases outside the gene matches. As DNA, the CDR3 is TGCGCCAGCAACGGGGGACAGGGTCAAGGGACTGAAGCTTTCTTT. Encoded protein: CASNGGQGQGTEAFF.

This chain joins TRBV5-1 and TRBJ1-1; no definite D call. Germline assignment: CDR1 SGHRS and CDR2 YFSETQ. The V end was cut by 4 bases, the J end by 0 bases, with 10 bases between. This CDR3 comprises 14 residues. CDR3 region: CASSPDGLNTEAFF. The DNA of the CDR3 is TGCGCCAGCAGCCCCGATGGCCTGAACACTGAAGCTTTCTTT.

The genes are TRBV18 and TRBJ1-2; unclear D gene. Per the germline V gene, CDR1 is KGHSH and CDR2 is LQKENI. This CDR3 has 13 amino acids. Trimming removed 2 bases from V and 2 bases from J, with 6 bases in between. The CDR3 DNA is TGTGCCAGCTCACCAACAGACAACTATGGCTACACCTTC. This gives the protein CASSPTDNYGYTF.

V usage is TRBV3-1 (or the pseudogene TRBV3-2) and J usage is TRBJ2-3; the match to TRBD2 covers 11 bases. The CDR3 is made up of 18 amino acids. Germline trimming cut 1 base from V and 7 bases from J; bases unmatched to any gene: 13. Germline loops: CDR1 LGHDT, CDR2 YNNKEL (reference sequence). The CDR3 DNA reads as TGTGCCAGCAGCCAAGCCCCCTTAGCGGGGGGGTTAATCTATACGCAGTATTTT. Protein product: CASSQAPLAGGLIYTQYF.

The chain carries TRBV28 and TRBJ2-7; 10 nucleotides match TRBD1. CDR3 length equals 13 residues. V trimming: 7 bases; J trimming: 2 bases; junction bases outside the gene matches: 2. From germline, CDR1 is MDHEN and CDR2 SYDVKM. The chain's CDR3 is CASTGQGTYEQYF. CDR3 nucleotides: TGTGCCAGCACGGGACAGGGGACCTACGAGCAGTACTTC. The entire variable domain, with the rest obtained from reference TRBV28 and TRBJ2-7, is as follows: DVKVTQSSRYLVKRTGEKVFLECVQDMDHENMFWYRQDPGLGLRLIYFSYDVKMKEKGDIPEGYSVSREKKERFSLILESASTNQTSMYLCASTGQGTYEQYFGPGTRLTVT.

The rearrangement links TRBV27 to TRBJ2-3; 8 bases map to TRBD1. V lost 6 bases, J lost 3 bases, and 5 bases stayed unmatched. The CDR3 length is 14 residues. Per germline, CDR1 MNHEY and CDR2 SMNVEV (reference sequence). CDR3: CASSPRGQTDTQYF. The CDR3 bases are TGTGCCAGCAGCCCCAGGGGGCAGACAGATACGCAGTATTTT.

CDR3 in amino acids: CASSRGGSTEAFF. The CDR3 DNA sequence: TGTGCCAGCAGCCGGGGGGGGAGCACTGAAGCTTTCTTT. The chain joins TRBV14 to TRBJ1-1, with D possibly being TRBD1 (5 bases). Between the trimmed V and J ends, which lost 4 bases and 4 bases, there was a span of 10 bases. Per germline, CDR1 SGHDN and CDR2 FVKESK. This CDR3 has 13 amino acids.

V is TRBV5-5 and J is TRBJ2-7, with 9 bases identical to TRBD1. Germline trimming cut 2 bases from V and 3 bases from J; bases unmatched to any gene: 3. The CDR3 runs to 14 residues. Germline V gene sequence: CDR1 SGHKS, CDR2 YYEKEE (reference sequence). The CDR3 loop is CASSLPGQGYEQYF. The CDR3 DNA sequence: TGTGCCAGCAGCTTACCGGGACAGGGCTACGAGCAGTACTTC.

This chain joins TRBV27 and TRBJ2-5; a weak D match, TRBD2 (5 bases). Trimming took 5 bases from V and 2 from J, leaving 12 bases between them. This CDR3 is built from 14 residues. Germline V gene sequence: CDR1 MNHEY, CDR2 SMNVEV (reference sequence). The CDR3 DNA reads TGTGCCAGCAGTCCCTGGACTCTACAAGAGACCCAGTACTTC. Protein: CASSPWTLQETQYF.

A few counts support this clone. The chain has TRBV12-5 and TRBJ2-7, with TRBD2 identical over 13 bases. V trimming: 0 bases; J trimming: 5 bases; junction bases outside the gene matches: 10. Germline loops: CDR1 LGHNT, CDR2 FRNRAP. This CDR3 has 18 amino acids. CDR3 in amino acids: CASGLVLGGLAGENEQYF. Written as DNA, the CDR3 is TGTGCTAGTGGTTTGGTACTTGGAGGACTAGCGGGGGAAAACGAGCAGTACTTC.

Only a few counts were recorded for this clone. V is TRBV7-9 and J is TRBJ1-1; tentative D call: TRBD1 (6 bases). V was shortened by 3 bases and J by 9 bases, with 11 bases between the two germline ends. The CDR3 is 12 residues long. Germline CDR1 and CDR2: SEHNR and FQNEAQ (reference sequence). The CDR3 region is CASSFTGKQAFF. Here the CDR3 DNA reads TGTGCCAGCAGCTTCACAGGGAAGCAAGCTTTCTTT.

V gene TRBV28 combines with J gene TRBJ1-2, with 9 bases fitting TRBD1. The germline CDR1 and CDR2 sequences are MDHEN and SYDVKM. The CDR3 totals 14 residues. V was clipped by 4 bases and J by 8 bases; unmatched bases: 8. The CDR3 DNA reads TGTGCCAGCAGTTCCCAGACAGGGGGGAAGGGCTACACCTTC. Translating gives CASSSQTGGKGYTF.

This sequence joins TRBV11-3 and TRBJ2-1, with a tentative D call TRBD1 (6 bases). Trimming pared 5 bases from V and 4 bases from J, leaving 9 bases between. Germline V gives CDR1 SGHNT, CDR2 YENEEA. The CDR3 sequence is 13 residues long. CDR3 sequence: CASSGGQYNEQFF. Here the CDR3 DNA reads TGTGCCAGCAGCGGAGGACAGTACAATGAGCAGTTCTTC.

For the CDR3, the DNA is TGTGCCAGCAGTGATGGGGCAGACTATGGCTACACCTTC. As protein: CASSDGADYGYTF. This sequence joins TRBV2 and TRBJ1-2, with D possibly being TRBD1 (5 bases). Germline CDR1 reads SNHLY; CDR2 reads FYNNEI. V dropped 3 bases and J dropped 3 bases, with 8 bases sitting between them. This CDR3 has 13 residues. Full variable domain (outside the CDR3, taken from reference TRBV2 and TRBJ1-2): EPEVTQTPSHQVTQMGQEVILRCVPISNHLYFYWYRQILGQKVEFLVSFYNNEISEKSEIFDDQFSVERPDGSNFTLKIRSTKLEDSAMYFCASSDGADYGYTFGSGTRLTVV.